These 5 T cell receptor beta chains were all obtained from the same sample, sequenced in a study of shared clonotypes between healthy human individuals. Some clones are missing from TCRdb's copy, which holds only in-frame ones; the method was immunoSEQ multiplex PCR. The sample includes hundreds of thousands of clones, nearly 97% seen only once; the top ten take around 0.11%. The naive CD8 population came from CD45RO-negative cells selected for CCR7, without terminally differentiated effector memory CD45RA+ cells. Sequenced: naive CD8+ T cells sorted from blood. All receptors derive from a woman aged 25-40 years in good health.

J is TRBJ2-3 and V is TRBV2; TRBD2 might be the D (6 bases). Germline V gene data show CDR1 as SNHLY and CDR2 as FYNNEI. This CDR3 has 13 amino acids. Trimming cost V 7 bases and J 5 bases, with 13 bases left between them. CDR3 amino acids: CASIPDSGDTQYF. As DNA, the CDR3 is TGTGCCAGCATCCCCGATAGCGGAGATACGCAGTATTTT.

This chain joins TRBV19 and TRBJ2-1, with D perhaps TRBD2 (6 bases). The germline V gene encodes CDR1 LNHDA and CDR2 SQIVND (reference sequence). V dropped 9 bases and J dropped 8 bases, with 20 bases sitting between them. There are 14 residues in the CDR3. CDR3 loop: CARITEGASHEQFF. DNA of the CDR3: TGTGCCAGAATTACGGAGGGTGCTTCACATGAGCAGTTCTTC.

Concerning this clone itself: Other DNA variants within this sample encode the same CDR3. The rearrangement links TRBV7-9 to TRBJ2-1, with D tentatively TRBD2 (6 bases). V was cut by 0 bases and J by 8 bases, with 8 bases left in between. This CDR3 has 13 residues. Germline loops: CDR1 SEHNR, CDR2 FQNEAQ (reference sequence). CDR3 DNA sequence: TGTGCCAGCAGCTTAGCCGGGGGAGATGAGCAGTTCTTC. It is translated as CASSLAGGDEQFF.

The chain couples TRBV6-4 to TRBJ1-5; D is ambiguous. CDR3 size: 15 residues. Germline V CDR1 and CDR2: MRHNA, SNTAGT. V dropped 6 bases and J dropped 0 bases, with 12 bases sitting between them. The CDR3, as DNA: TGTGCCAGCAGGAGGTACAGCGATAGCAATCAGCCCCAGCATTTT. It specifies CASRRYSDSNQPQHF.

The rearrangement joins TRBV28 to TRBJ2-5; no firm D call. Near its end, the DNA agrees better with TRBJ2-7, so the J call may be wrong. The CDR3 runs to 16 residues. Germline values: CDR1 MDHEN, CDR2 SYDVKM. CDR3 protein: CASSLWGGRSSYEQYF. The DNA of the CDR3 is TGTGCCAGCAGTTTATGGGGCGGACGGAGCTCCTACGAGCAGTACTTC.